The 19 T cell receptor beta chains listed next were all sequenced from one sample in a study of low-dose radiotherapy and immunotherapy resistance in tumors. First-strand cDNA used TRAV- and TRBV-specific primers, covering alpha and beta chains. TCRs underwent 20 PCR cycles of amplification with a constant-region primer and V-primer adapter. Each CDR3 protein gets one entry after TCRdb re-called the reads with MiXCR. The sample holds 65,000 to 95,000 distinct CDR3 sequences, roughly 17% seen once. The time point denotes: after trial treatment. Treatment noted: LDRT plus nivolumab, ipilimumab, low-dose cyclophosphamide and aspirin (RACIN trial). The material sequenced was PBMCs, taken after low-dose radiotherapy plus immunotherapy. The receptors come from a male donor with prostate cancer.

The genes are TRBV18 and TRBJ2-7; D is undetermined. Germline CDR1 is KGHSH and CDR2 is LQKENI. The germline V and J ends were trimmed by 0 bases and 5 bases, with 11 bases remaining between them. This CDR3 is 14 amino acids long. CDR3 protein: CASSPPEKRDEQYF. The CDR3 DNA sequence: TGTGCCAGCTCACCACCGGAGAAAAGGGACGAGCAGTACTTC.

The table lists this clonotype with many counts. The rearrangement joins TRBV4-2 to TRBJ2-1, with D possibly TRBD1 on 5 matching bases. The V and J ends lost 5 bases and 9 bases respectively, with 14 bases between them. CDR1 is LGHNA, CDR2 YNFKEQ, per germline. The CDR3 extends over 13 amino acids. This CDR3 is CASSLESRAEQFF. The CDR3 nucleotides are TGTGCCAGCAGCTTAGAGAGCAGGGCTGAGCAGTTCTTC.

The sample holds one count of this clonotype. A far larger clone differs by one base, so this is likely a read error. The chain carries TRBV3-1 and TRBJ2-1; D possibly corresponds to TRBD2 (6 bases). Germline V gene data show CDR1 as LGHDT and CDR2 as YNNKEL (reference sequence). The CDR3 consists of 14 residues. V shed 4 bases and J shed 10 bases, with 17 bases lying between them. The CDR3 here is CASSPGLNAYEQFF. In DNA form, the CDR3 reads TGTGCCAGCAGCCCGGGACTTAACGCCTACGAGCAGTTCTTC.

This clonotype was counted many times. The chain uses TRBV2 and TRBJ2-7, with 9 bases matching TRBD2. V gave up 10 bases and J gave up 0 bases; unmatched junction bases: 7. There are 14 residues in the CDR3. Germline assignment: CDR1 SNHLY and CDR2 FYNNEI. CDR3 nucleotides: TGTGCCACTATAGCGGGAGCTCCCTCCTACGAGCAGTACTTC. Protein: CATIAGAPSYEQYF.

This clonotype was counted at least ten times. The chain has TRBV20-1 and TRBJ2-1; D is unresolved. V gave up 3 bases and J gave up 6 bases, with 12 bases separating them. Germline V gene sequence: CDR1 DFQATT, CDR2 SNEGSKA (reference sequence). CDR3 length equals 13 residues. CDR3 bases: TGCAGTGCTAGGTCGGTTGGTGGCAATGAGCAGTTCTTC. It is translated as CSARSVGGNEQFF.

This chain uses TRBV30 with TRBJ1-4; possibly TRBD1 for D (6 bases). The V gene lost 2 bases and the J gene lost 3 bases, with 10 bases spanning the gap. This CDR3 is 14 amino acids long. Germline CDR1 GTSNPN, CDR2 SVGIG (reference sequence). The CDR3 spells CAWSIGGPNEKLFF. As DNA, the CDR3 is TGTGCCTGGAGTATTGGGGGCCCTAATGAAAAACTGTTTTTT.

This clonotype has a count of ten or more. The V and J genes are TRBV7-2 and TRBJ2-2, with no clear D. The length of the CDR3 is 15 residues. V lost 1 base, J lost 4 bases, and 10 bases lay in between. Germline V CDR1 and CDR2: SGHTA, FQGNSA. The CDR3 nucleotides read TGTGCCAGCAGCTTAGATTCTAGACGCACCGGGGAGCTGTTTTTT. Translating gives CASSLDSRRTGELFF.

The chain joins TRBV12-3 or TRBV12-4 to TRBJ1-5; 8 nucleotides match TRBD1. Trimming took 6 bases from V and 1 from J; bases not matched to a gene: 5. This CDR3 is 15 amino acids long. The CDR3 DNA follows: TGTGCCAGCAGCCCGCAGGGGGCCAGCAATCAGCCCCAGCATTTT. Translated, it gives CASSPQGASNQPQHF.

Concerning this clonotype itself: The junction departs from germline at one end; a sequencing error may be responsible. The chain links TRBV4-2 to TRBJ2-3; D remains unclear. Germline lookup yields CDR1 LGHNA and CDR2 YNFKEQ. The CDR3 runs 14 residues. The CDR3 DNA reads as TGTGTCAGCAGCCCGACCGGAAGCACAGATACGCAGTATTTT. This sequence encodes CVSSPTGSTDTQYF.

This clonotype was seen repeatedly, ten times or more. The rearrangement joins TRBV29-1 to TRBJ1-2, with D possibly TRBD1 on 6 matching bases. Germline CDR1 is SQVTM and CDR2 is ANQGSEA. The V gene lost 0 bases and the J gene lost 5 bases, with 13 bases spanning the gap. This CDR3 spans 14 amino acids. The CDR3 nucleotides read TGCAGCGTTGAAGATGGCGGGGGGCTTTATGGCTACACCTTC. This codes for CSVEDGGGLYGYTF. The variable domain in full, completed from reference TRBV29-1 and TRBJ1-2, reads SAVISQKPSRDICQRGTSLTIQCQVDSQVTMMFWYRQQPGQSLTLIATANQGSEATYESGFVIDKFPISRPNLTFSTLTVSNMSPEDSSIYLCSVEDGGGLYGYTFGSGTRLTVV.

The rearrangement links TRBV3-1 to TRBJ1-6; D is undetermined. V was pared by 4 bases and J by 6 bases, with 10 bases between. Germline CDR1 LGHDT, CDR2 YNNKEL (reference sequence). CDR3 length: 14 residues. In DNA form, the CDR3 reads TGTGCCAGCAGCCCCAGCAACGCTAATTCACCCCTCCACTTT. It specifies CASSPSNANSPLHF.

CDR3 nucleotides: TGTGCCAGCAGTGCCCGGACAGGGGTAGAGACCCAGTACTTC. Translating it yields CASSARTGVETQYF. The V and J genes are TRBV28 and TRBJ2-5; the match to TRBD1 covers 9 bases. Per germline, CDR1 MDHEN and CDR2 SYDVKM. The V and J ends lost 5 bases and 4 bases, in that order; junction bases with no gene match: 5. CDR3 length: 14 residues.

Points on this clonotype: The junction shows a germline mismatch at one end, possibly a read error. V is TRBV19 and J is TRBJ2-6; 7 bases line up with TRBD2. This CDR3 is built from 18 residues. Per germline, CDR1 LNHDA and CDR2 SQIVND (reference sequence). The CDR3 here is CASSLASGYSSGASVLTF. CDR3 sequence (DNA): TGTGCCAGTAGTCTGGCTAGCGGCTACAGCTCTGGGGCCAGCGTCCTGACTTTC. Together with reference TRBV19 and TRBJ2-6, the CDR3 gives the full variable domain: DGGITQSPKYLFRKEGQNVTLSCEQNLNHDAMYWYRQDPGQGLRLIYYSQIVNDFQKGDIAEGYSVSREKKESFPLTVTSAQKNPTAFYLCASSLASGYSSGASVLTFGAGSRLTVL.

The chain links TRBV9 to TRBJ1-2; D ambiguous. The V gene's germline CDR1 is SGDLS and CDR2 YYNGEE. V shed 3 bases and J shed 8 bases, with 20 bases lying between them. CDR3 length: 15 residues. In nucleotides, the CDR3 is TGTGCCAGCAGCGCCACAGAAGGGAAAAAAGGAGGCTACACCTTC. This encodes CASSATEGKKGGYTF.

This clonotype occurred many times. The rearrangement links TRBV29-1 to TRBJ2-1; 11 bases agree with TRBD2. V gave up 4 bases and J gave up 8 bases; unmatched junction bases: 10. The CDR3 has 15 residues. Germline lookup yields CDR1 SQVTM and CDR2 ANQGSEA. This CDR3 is CSVGRGLAATDEQFF. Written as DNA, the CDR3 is TGCAGCGTTGGAAGGGGACTAGCGGCTACGGATGAGCAGTTCTTC.

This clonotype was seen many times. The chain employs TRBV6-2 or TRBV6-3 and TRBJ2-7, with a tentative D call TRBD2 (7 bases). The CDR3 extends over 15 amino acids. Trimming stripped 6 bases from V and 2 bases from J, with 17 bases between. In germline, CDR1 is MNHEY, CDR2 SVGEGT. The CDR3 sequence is CASSPTRGGPYEQYF. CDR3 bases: TGTGCCAGCAGCCCCACTAGGGGGGGGCCCTACGAGCAGTACTTC.

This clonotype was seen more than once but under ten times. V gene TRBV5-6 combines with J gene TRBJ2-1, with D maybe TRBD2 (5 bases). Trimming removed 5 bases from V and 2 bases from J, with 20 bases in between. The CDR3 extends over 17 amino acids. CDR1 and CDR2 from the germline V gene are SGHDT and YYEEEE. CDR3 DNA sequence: TGTGCCAGCAGTCTCGAGGGCGGTACGGCTACCTACAATGAGCAGTTCTTC. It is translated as CASSLEGGTATYNEQFF.

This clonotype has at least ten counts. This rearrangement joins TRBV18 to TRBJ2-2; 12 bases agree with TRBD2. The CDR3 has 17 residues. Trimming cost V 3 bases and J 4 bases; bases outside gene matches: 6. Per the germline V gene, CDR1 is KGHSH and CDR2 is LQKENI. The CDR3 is CASSPPTSGRSTGELFF. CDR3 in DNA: TGTGCCAGCTCACCTCCGACTAGCGGGAGAAGCACCGGGGAGCTGTTTTTT.

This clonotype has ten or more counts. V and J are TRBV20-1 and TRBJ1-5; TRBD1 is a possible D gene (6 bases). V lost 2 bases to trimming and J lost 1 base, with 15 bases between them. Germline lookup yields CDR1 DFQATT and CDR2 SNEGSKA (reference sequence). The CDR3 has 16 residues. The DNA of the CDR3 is TGCAGTGCTAGATGGGGGGGCTCCTTGAGCAATCAGCCCCAGCATTTT. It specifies CSARWGGSLSNQPQHF.